This TCR beta chain was retrieved from a study of blood T cell repertoires in COVID-19. This clone was counted a few times. Other DNA sequences in this sample translate to the same CDR3. Germline CDR1 is MDHEN and CDR2 is SYDVKM. There are 13 residues in the CDR3. The V and J ends lost 2 bases and 4 bases respectively, with 9 bases between them. Followed longitudinally, the Seattle patients had been enrolled during active infection. In the authors' workflow: Amplification of reference gene primers provided the estimated nucleated cell counts. Data came from immunoSEQ multiplex PCR; TCRdb stores just in-frame clones and leaves some out. V and J calls and clone size are given by that table; D and trimming were obtained from the DNA. Of around 260,000 clones detected, approximately 89% appear once; the ten largest clones hold roughly a tenth.

The TCR comes from a woman in her sixties or seventies with COVID-19, enrolled during active disease. Sample: peripheral blood. The chain is built from TRBV28 and TRBJ2-7, with D perhaps TRBD1 (6 bases). CDR3: CASSLQGPYEQYF. As DNA, the CDR3 is TGTGCCAGCAGTTTACAGGGGCCATACGAGCAGTACTTC.